A single TCR beta chain is shown here with its context. Its target is not known. Treatment indicated: oral pan-JAK inhibitor, 5-10 mg twice daily. Peripheral blood and lesional scalp punch biopsies came from alopecia areata patients. This sample was taken from a study of CD8+ T cells in alopecia areata. In the study overall: Oral tofacitinib, 5 to 10 mg twice daily, was given in an open-label trial. Findings of the study overall: Mouse data revealed clearer TCR sharing than patient data did, a gap possibly tied to HLA. Expanded CD8+ clones among the top 100, as well as scalp clonality, were significantly decreased by tofacitinib.

Extracted RNA was reverse transcribed, and the resulting cDNA served as sequencing template. This table comes from immunoSEQ multiplex PCR, and its TCRdb copy is limited to in-frame clones, with some not included. Here the sample spans fewer than 250,000 clones, approximately 67% being singletons. Trimming cost V 6 bases and J 8 bases, with 16 bases left between them. Germline assignment: CDR1 MNHNY and CDR2 SVGAGI (reference sequence). This CDR3 is 14 amino acids long. This chain links TRBV6-6 with TRBJ1-4; the D gene is possibly TRBD1 (6 bases). The TCR sequence derives from a human donor with alopecia areata. The sequences come from CD4+ T cells sorted from blood, collected around week 50, from a patient treated with tofacitinib. CDR3 sequence: CASRGTSGREKLFF. The CDR3 coding sequence is TGTGCCAGCAGGGGGACATCGGGAAGGGAAAAACTGTTTTTT.